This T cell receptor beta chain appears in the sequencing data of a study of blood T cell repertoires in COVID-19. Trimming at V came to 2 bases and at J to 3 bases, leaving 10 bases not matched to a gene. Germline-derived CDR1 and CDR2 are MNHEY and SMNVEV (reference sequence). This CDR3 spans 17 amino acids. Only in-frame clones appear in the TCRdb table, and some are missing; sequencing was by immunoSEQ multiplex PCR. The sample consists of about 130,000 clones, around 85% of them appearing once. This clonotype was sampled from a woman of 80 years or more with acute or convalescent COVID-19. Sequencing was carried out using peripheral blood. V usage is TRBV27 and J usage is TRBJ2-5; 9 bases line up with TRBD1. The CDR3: CASSLGQGRGAKETQYF. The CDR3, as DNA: TGTGCCAGCAGTTTAGGACAGGGGAGGGGGGCCAAAGAGACCCAGTACTTC.